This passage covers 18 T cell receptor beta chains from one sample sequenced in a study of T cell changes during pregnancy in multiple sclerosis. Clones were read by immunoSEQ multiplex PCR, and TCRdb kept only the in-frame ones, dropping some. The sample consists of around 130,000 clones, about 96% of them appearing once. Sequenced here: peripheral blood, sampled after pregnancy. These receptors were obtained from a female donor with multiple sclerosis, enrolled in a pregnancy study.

CDR3 sequence (DNA): TGCGCCAGCAGCGGGCAAGTCGTCTACGAGCAGTACTTC. This sequence encodes CASSGQVVYEQYF. The J gene is TRBJ2-7, the V gene TRBV5-1; D unclear. The CDR3 has 13 residues. The V and J ends lost 4 bases and 3 bases respectively, with 11 bases between them. The germline V gene encodes CDR1 SGHRS and CDR2 YFSETQ.

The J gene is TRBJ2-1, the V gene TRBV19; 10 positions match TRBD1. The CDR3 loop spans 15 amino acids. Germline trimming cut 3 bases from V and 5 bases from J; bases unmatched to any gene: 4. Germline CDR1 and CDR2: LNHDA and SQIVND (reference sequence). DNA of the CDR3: TGTGCCAGTAGTATCTTCGGGACAGGGGACAATGAGCAGTTCTTC. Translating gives CASSIFGTGDNEQFF.

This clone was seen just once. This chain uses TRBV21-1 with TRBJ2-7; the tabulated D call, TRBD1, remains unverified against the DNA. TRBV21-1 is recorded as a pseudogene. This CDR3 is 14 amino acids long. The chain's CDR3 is CASSKGDTKYEQYF. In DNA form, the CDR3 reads TGTGCCAGCAGCAAAGGGGACACCAAATACGAGCAGTACTTC.

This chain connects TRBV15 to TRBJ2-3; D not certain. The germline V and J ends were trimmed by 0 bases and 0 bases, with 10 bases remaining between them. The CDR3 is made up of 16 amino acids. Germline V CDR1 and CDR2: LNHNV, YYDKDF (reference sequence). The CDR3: CATSRENRTSTDTQYF. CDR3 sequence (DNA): TGTGCCACCAGCAGAGAGAATCGAACAAGCACAGATACGCAGTATTTT.

The CDR3 DNA follows: TGCGCCAGCAGTCAGTGGGACAGGGGTAATGAGCAGTTCTTC. Its translation: CASSQWDRGNEQFF. This sequence joins TRBV23-1 and TRBJ2-1; 10 bases match TRBD1. TRBV23-1 is annotated as an ORF whose role is uncertain. There are 14 residues in the CDR3. V lost 3 bases and J lost 7; bases outside the gene matches: 3.

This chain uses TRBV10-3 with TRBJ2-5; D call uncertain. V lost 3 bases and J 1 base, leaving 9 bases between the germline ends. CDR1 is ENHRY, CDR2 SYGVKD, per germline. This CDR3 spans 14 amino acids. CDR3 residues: CAISDAAIQETQYF. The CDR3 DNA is TGTGCCATCAGTGACGCAGCGATCCAAGAGACCCAGTACTTC.

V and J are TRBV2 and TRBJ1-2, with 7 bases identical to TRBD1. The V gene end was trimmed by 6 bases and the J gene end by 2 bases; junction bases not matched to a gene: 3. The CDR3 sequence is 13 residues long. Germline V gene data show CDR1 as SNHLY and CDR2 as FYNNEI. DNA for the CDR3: TGTGCCAGCAGGGGGGACAGCAACTATGGCTACACCTTC. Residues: CASRGDSNYGYTF.

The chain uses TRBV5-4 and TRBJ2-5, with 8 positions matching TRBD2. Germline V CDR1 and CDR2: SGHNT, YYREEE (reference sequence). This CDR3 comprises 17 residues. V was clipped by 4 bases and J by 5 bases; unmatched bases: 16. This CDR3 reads CASSRTLGSGSGETQYF. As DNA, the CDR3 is TGTGCCAGCAGCCGGACCCTCGGGAGCGGGAGTGGGGAGACCCAGTACTTC.

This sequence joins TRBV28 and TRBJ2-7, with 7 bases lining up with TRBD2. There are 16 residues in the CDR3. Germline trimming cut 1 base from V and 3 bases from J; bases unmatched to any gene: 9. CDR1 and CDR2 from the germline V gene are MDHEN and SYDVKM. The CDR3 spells CASSLFRTSLVYEQYF. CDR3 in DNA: TGTGCCAGCAGTTTATTCAGGACTAGTTTGGTCTACGAGCAGTACTTC.

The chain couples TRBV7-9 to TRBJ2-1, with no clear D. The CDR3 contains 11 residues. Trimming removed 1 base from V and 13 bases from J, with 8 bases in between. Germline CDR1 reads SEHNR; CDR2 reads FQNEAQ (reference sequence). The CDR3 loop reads CASSLGEVQFF. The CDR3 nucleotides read TGTGCCAGCAGCTTAGGAGAAGTACAGTTCTTC.

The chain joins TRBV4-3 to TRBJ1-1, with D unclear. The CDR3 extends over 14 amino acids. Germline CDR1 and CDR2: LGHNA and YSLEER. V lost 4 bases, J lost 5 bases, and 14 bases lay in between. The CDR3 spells CASSLRATFTEAFF. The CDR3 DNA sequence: TGCGCCAGCAGCCTCCGCGCGACTTTTACTGAAGCTTTCTTT.

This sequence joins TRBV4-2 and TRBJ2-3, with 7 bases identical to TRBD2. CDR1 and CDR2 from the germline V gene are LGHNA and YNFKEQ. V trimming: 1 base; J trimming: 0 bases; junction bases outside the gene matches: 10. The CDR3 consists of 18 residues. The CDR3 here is CASSQVVEREPSTDTQYF. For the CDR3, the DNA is TGTGCCAGCAGCCAAGTGGTTGAGCGGGAACCTAGCACAGATACGCAGTATTTT.

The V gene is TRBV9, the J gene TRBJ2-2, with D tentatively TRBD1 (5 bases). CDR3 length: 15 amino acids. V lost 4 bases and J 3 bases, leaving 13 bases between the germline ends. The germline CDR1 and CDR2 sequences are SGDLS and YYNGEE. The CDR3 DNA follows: TGTGCCAGCAGCCTTAGGGGCGGATACACCGGGGAGCTGTTTTTT. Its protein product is CASSLRGGYTGELFF.

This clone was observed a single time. CDR3 in amino acids: CASSPLAGGPYEQYF. The CDR3 DNA sequence: TGCGCCAGCAGCCCGCTAGCGGGAGGGCCCTACGAGCAGTACTTC. The genes are TRBV5-1 and TRBJ2-7; 12 bases are shared with TRBD2. From germline, CDR1 is SGHRS and CDR2 YFSETQ. V was clipped by 4 bases and J by 2 bases; unmatched bases: 4. The CDR3 is 15 amino acids.

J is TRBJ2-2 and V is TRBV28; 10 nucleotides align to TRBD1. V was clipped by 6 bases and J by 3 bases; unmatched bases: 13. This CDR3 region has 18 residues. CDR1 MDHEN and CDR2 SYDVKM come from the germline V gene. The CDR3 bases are TGTGCCAGCAGGGGGCTAGGGGGGACAGGGGTGTACACCGGGGAGCTGTTTTTT. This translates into CASRGLGGTGVYTGELFF. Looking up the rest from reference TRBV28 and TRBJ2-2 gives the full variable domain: DVKVTQSSRYLVKRTGEKVFLECVQDMDHENMFWYRQDPGLGLRLIYFSYDVKMKEKGDIPEGYSVSREKKERFSLILESASTNQTSMYLCASRGLGGTGVYTGELFFGEGSRLTVL.

CDR3 nucleotide sequence: TGTGCCAGCAGTCTCCATCAGGGGCAAGGGGAAAAACTGTTTTTT. Translating it yields CASSLHQGQGEKLFF. The gene calls are TRBV28 and TRBJ1-4; maybe TRBD1 (6 bases). CDR1 MDHEN and CDR2 SYDVKM come from the germline V gene. The CDR3 has 15 residues. V shed 5 bases and J shed 8 bases, with 18 bases lying between them. Variable domain in full (rest from reference TRBV28 and TRBJ1-4): DVKVTQSSRYLVKRTGEKVFLECVQDMDHENMFWYRQDPGLGLRLIYFSYDVKMKEKGDIPEGYSVSREKKERFSLILESASTNQTSMYLCASSLHQGQGEKLFFGSGTQLSVL.

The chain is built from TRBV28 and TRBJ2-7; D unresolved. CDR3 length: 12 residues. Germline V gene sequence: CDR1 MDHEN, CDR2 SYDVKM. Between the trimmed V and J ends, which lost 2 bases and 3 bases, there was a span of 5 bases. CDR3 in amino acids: CASSLISYEQYF. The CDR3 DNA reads TGTGCCAGCAGTTTAATCAGCTACGAGCAGTACTTC.

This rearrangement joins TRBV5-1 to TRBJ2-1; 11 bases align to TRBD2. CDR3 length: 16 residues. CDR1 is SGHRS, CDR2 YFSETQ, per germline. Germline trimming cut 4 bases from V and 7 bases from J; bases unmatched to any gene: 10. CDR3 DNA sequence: TGCGCCAGCAGCCCTTCAATTAGCGGGAGGGTTAATGAGCAGTTCTTC. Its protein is CASSPSISGRVNEQFF.